The T cell receptor (beta chain) under discussion was sequenced for a study of response to subunit inactivated influenza vaccine. The CDR3 loop spans 17 amino acids. With 1 base removed from V and 0 bases from J, the gap between germline ends came to 13 bases. The V gene's germline CDR1 is SGHVS and CDR2 FNYEAQ. In TCRdb, the RT-PCR reads were re-called with MiXCR into one record per CDR3 protein. In the table there are hundreds of thousands of distinct CDR3 sequences, 11% of which are singletons. The table lists this clonotype with a few counts. These data also featured in a second study, about T cells expressing NK-cell markers. That paper states: For TCR beta, cDNA was produced by 5'RACE template switching with UMIs. Within the sequenced cohort of eight donors, seven exhibited HCMV seropositivity and one was seronegative. One observes that, in several donors, these clonotypes were also the leading ones within the CD3+CD56-NKG2C+ fraction. Questions lingered over whether expanded NKG2C+ T cell clones were HCMV-specific.

The V gene is TRBV7-6, the J gene TRBJ1-5; D perhaps matches TRBD1 (5 bases). The origin of this receptor is a man in his fifties or sixties who received an inactivated influenza vaccine. This specimen was PBMCs from blood, taken on the day of vaccination. DNA for the CDR3: TGTGCCAGCAGCTTAGGCTCGGCAGGGAGTAGCAATCAGCCCCAGCATTTT. Translated, it gives CASSLGSAGSSNQPQHF.